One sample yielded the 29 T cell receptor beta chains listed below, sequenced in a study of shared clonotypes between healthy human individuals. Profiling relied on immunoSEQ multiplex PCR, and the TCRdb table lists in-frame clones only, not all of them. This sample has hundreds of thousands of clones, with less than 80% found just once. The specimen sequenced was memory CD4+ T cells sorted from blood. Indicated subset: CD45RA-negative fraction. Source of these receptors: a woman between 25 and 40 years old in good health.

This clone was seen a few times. The CDR3 here is CASSFRRRTSGSSEQYF. The DNA of the CDR3 is TGTGCCAGCAGCTTTCGAAGACGGACTAGCGGCTCGAGCGAGCAGTACTTC. The chain is built from TRBV11-2 and TRBJ2-7; TRBD2 aligns across 10 bases. CDR3 length: 17 amino acids. V lost 3 bases and J lost 6; bases outside the gene matches: 14. Germline V CDR1 and CDR2: SGHAT, FQNNGV. Supplemented by reference TRBV11-2 and TRBJ2-7, the full variable domain reads EAGVAQSPRYKIIEKRQSVAFWCNPISGHATLYWYQQILGQGPKLLIQFQNNGVVDDSQLPKDRFSAERLKGVDSTLKIQPAKLEDSAVYLCASSFRRRTSGSSEQYFGPGTRLTVT.

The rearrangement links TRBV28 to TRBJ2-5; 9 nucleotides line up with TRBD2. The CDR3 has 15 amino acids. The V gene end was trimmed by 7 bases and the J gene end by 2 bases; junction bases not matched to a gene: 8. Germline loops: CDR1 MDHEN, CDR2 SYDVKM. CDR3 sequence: CASTPTAGGQETQYF. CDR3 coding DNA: TGTGCCAGCACCCCAACAGCGGGGGGACAAGAGACCCAGTACTTC. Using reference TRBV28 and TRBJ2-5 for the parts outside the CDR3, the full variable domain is DVKVTQSSRYLVKRTGEKVFLECVQDMDHENMFWYRQDPGLGLRLIYFSYDVKMKEKGDIPEGYSVSREKKERFSLILESASTNQTSMYLCASTPTAGGQETQYFGPGTRLLVL.

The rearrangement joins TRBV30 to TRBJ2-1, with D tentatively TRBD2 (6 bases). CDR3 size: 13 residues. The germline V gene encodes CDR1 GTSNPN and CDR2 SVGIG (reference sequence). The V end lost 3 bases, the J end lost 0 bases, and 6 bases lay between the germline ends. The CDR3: CAWSGSSYNEQFF. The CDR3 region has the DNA TGTGCCTGGAGCGGGAGCTCCTACAATGAGCAGTTCTTC.

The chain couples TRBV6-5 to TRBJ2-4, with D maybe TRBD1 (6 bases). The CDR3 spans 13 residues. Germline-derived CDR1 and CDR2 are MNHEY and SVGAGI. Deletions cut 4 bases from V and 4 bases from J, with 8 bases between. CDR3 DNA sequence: TGTGCCAGCAGTTGGACAGAGAAAAACATTCAGTACTTC. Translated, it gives CASSWTEKNIQYF.

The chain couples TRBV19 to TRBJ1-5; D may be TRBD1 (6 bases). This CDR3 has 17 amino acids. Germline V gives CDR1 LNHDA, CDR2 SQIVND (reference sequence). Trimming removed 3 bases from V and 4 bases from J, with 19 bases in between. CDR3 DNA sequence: TGTGCCAGTAGTATTGGCTGGGGGCAAGCTAGTAATCAGCCCCAGCATTTT. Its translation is CASSIGWGQASNQPQHF.

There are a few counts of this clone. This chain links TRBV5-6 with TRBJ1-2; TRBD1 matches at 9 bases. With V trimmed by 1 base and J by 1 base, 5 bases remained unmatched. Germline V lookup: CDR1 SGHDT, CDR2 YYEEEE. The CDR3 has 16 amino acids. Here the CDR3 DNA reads TGTGCCAGCAGCTTGTCTGGGACAGGGATTAACTATGGCTACACCTTC. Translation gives CASSLSGTGINYGYTF.

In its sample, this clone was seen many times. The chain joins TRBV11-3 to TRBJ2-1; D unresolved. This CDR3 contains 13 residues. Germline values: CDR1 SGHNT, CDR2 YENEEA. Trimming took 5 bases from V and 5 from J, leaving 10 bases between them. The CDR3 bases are TGTGCCAGCAGCGCGGTGCCCGACAATGAGCAGTTCTTC. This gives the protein CASSAVPDNEQFF.

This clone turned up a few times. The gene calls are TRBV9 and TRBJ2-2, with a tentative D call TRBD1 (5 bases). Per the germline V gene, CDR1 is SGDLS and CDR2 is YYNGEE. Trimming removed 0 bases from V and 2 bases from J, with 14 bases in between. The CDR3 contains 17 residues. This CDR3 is CASSVVRQGVNTGELFF. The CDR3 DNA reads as TGTGCCAGCAGCGTAGTTAGGCAGGGCGTTAACACCGGGGAGCTGTTTTTT.

CDR3 region: CASSQPHRGSNEKLFF. DNA of the CDR3: TGCGCCAGCAGCCAACCTCACAGGGGGAGTAATGAAAAACTGTTTTTT. The rearrangement joins TRBV4-1 to TRBJ1-4, with TRBD1 matching over 8 bases. This CDR3 comprises 16 residues. J gave up 4 bases and V 2 bases, and 6 bases lay outside the gene matches. Germline-derived CDR1 and CDR2 are MGHRA and YSYEKL.

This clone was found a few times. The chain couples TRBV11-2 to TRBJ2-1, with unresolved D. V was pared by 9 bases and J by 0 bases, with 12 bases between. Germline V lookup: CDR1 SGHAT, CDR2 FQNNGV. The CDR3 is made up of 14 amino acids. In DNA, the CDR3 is TGTGCCAGTACTGACCACAGCTCCTACAATGAGCAGTTCTTC. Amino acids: CASTDHSSYNEQFF.

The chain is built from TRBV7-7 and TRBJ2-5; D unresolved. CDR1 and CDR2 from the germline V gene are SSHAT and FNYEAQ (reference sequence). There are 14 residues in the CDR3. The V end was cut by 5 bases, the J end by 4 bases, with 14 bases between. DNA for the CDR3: TGTGCCAGCAGCCCGACCGGTTACGGAGAGACCCAGTACTTC. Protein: CASSPTGYGETQYF.

The CDR3 reads CSVAFREREKLFF. In nucleotides, the CDR3 is TGCAGCGTTGCCTTCAGGGAACGCGAAAAACTGTTTTTT. The rearrangement uses TRBV29-1 and TRBJ1-4; a possible D gene is TRBD1 (5 bases). This CDR3 region has 13 residues. Per the germline V gene, CDR1 is SQVTM and CDR2 is ANQGSEA. The V and J ends lost 4 bases and 8 bases respectively, with 14 bases between them.

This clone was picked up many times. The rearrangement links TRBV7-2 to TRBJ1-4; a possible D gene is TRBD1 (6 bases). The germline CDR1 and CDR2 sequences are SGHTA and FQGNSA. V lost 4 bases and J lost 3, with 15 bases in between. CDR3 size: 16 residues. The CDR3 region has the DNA TGTGCCAGCAGCTCAGGCGGGGGCACGGCTAATGAAAAACTGTTTTTT. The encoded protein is CASSSGGGTANEKLFF.

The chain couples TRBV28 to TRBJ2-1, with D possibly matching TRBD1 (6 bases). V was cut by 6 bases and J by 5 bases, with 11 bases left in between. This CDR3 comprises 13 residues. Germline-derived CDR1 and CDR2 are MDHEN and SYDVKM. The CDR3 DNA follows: TGTGCCAGCAGAGGGGGATATGACAATGAGCAGTTCTTC. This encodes CASRGGYDNEQFF.

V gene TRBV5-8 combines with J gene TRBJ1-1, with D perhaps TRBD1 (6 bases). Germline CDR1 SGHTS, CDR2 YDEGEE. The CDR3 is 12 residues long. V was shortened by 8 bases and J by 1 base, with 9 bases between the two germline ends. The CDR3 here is CARKTGNTEAFF. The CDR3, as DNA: TGTGCCAGGAAGACAGGGAACACTGAAGCTTTCTTT.

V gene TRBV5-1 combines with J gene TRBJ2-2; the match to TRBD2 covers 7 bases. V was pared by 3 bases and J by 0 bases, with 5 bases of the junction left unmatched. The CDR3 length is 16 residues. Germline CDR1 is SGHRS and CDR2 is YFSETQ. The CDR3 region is CASSSLTSANTGELFF. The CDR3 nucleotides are TGCGCCAGCAGCTCGTTAACTAGCGCGAACACCGGGGAGCTGTTTTTT.

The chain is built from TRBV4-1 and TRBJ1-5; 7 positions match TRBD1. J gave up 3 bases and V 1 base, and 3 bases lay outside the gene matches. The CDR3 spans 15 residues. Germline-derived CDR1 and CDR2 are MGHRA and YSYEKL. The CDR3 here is CASSQADRDNQPQHF. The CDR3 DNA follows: TGCGCCAGCAGCCAAGCAGACAGGGACAATCAGCCCCAGCATTTT.

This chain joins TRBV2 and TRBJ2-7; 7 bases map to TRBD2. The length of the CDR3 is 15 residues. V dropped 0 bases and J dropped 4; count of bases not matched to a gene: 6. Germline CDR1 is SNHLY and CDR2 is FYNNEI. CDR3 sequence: CASSEAGGSTYEQYF. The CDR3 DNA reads TGTGCCAGCAGTGAAGCTGGCGGGAGTACGTACGAGCAGTACTTC.

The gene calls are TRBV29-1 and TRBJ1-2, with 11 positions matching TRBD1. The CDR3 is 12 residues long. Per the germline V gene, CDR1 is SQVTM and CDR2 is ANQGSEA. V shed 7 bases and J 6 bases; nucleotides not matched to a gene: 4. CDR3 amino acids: CSGTGGADGYTF. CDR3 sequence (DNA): TGCAGCGGGACAGGGGGCGCAGATGGCTACACCTTC.

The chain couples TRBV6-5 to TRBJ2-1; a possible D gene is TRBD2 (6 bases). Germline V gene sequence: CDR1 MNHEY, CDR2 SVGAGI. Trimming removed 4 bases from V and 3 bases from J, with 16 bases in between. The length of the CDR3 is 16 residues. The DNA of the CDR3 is TGTGCCAGCAGTTTTGACTATCCGGGGGTCTACAATGAGCAGTTCTTC. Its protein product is CASSFDYPGVYNEQFF.

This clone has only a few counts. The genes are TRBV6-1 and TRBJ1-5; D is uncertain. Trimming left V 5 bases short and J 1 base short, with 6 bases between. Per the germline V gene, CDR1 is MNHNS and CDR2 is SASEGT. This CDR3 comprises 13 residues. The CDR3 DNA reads TGTGCCAGCAGTTCCCAAAGCAATCAGCCCCAGCATTTT. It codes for CASSSQSNQPQHF.

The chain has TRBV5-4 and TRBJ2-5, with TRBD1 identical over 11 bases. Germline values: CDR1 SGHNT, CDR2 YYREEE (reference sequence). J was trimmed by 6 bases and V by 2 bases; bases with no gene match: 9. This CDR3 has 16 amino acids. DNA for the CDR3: TGTGCCAGCAGCTTCCCGGGACAGGGGGTTGCGAAGACCCAGTACTTC. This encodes CASSFPGQGVAKTQYF.

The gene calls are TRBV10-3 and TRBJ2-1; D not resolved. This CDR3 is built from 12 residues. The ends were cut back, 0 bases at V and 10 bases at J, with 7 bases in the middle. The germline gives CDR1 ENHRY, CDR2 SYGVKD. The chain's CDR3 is CAISESGTEQFF. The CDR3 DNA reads TGTGCCATCAGTGAGTCGGGCACGGAGCAGTTCTTC.

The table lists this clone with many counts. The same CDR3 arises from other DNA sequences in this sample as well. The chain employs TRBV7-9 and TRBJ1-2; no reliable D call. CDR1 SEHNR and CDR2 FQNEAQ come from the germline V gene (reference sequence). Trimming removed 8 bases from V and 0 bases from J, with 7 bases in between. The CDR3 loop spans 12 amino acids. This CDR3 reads CASSTPNYGYTF. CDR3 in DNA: TGTGCCAGCTCCACGCCTAACTATGGCTACACCTTC.

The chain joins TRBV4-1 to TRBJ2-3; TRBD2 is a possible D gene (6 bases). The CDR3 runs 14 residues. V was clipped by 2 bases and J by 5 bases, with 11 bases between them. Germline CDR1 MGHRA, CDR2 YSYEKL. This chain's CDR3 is CASSQPRSGDTQYF. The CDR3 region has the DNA TGCGCCAGCAGCCAACCTCGTAGCGGAGATACGCAGTATTTT.

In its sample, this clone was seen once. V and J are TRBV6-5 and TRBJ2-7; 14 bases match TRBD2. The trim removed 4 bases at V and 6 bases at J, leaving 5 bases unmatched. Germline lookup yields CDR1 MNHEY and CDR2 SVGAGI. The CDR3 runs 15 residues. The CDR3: CASSWETSGRGEQYF. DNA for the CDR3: TGTGCCAGCAGTTGGGAGACTAGCGGGAGGGGCGAGCAGTACTTC.

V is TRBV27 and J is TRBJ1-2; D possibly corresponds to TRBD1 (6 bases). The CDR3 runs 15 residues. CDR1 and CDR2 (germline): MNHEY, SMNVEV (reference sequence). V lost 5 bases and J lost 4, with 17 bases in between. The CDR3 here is CASSPNPGVGYGYTF. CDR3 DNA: TGTGCCAGCAGTCCGAACCCAGGGGTGGGCTATGGCTACACCTTC.

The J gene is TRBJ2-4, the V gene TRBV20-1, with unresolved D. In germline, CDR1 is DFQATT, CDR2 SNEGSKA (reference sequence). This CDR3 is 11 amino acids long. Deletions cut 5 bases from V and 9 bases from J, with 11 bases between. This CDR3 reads CSARRLPIQYF. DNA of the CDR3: TGCAGTGCTCGGAGACTTCCCATTCAGTACTTC.

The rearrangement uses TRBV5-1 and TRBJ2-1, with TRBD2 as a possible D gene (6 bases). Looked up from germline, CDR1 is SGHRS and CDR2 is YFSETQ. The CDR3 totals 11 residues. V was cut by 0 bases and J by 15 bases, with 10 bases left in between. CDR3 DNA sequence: TGCGCCAGCAGCTTGGGCCCTAGCGTGTTCTTC. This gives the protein CASSLGPSVFF.